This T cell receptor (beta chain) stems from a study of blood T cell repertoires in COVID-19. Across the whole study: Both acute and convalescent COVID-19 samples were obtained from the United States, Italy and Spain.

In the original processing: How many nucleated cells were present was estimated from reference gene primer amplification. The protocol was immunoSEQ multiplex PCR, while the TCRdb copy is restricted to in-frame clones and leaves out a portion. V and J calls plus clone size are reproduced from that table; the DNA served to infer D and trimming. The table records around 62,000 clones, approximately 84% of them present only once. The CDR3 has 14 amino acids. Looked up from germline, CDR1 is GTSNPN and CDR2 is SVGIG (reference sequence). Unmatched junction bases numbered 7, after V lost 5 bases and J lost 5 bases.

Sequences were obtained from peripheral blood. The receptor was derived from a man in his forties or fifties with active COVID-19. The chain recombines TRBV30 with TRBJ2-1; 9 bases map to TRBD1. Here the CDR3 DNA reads TGTGCCTGGGGGGGGGACAGGGCCAACAATGAGCAGTTCTTC. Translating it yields CAWGGDRANNEQFF.